This T cell receptor (beta chain) was captured in a study of response to subunit inactivated influenza vaccine. Per the germline V gene, CDR1 is SGHKS and CDR2 is YYEKEE (reference sequence). Trimming removed 5 bases at V and 4 bases at J, with 12 bases between. CDR3 size: 14 residues. This clonotype was observed a handful of times. TCRdb re-analysed the RT-PCR reads in MiXCR, keeping a single row per CDR3 protein. The table shows around 570,000 distinct CDR3 sequences, with about 11% occurring only once. The data were also submitted as part of a second study, on T cells expressing NK-cell markers. As reported in that work: 5'RACE template switching built TCR beta cDNA with unique molecular identifiers.

The specimen was PBMCs from blood, collected on the day of vaccination. The gene calls are TRBV5-5 and TRBJ2-2; D gene uncertain. The receptor comes from a man aged 45 to 65 who received an inactivated influenza vaccine. The CDR3, as DNA: TGTGCCAGCAGTAGCCTCTGGGCCACCGGGGAGCTGTTTTTT. Encoded protein: CASSSLWATGELFF. Full variable domain (outside the CDR3, taken from reference TRBV5-5 and TRBJ2-2): DAGVTQSPTHLIKTRGQQVTLRCSPISGHKSVSWYQQVLGQGPQFIFQYYEKEERGRGNFPDRFSARQFPNYSSELNVNALLLGDSALYLCASSSLWATGELFFGEGSRLTVL.